This TCR beta chain was profiled in a study of blood T cells in healthy people across ages. With each sample, at least 5 micrograms of total RNA were extracted. As to this clonotype: Its target is not known.

Study-wide results and caveats: Long-lived donors exceeded aged donors in naive CD4+ cells and diversity.

The germline CDR1 and CDR2 sequences are SGHDT and YYEEEE. Trimming removed 6 bases from V and 0 bases from J, with 15 bases in between. The CDR3 length is 15 residues. Combining a sample-barcoded 5' primer with a J-beta primer mix, a second PCR ran for roughly 7 to 11 cycles. TCRdb reprocessed the 5' RACE reads via MiXCR and lists one record per CDR3 protein. The sample has hundreds of thousands of distinct CDR3 sequences, approximately 48% seen once. Material: blood. The chain links TRBV5-6 to TRBJ1-2; weak D call: TRBD1 (5 bases). The sequence was collected from a man between 60 and 75 years old in good health. CDR3: CASTSGGVANYGYTF. In nucleotides, the CDR3 is TGTGCCAGCACCTCGGGGGGGGTGGCTAACTATGGCTACACCTTC.